This TCR beta chain comes out of a study of blood T cell repertoires in COVID-19. Overall study: COVID-19 samples from acute and convalescent phases originated in the United States, Italy and Spain. T cells, B-cell-depleted T cells, or PBMCs provided the cDNA or gDNA that served as material.

This clone was observed a handful of times. Original processing methods: Using reference gene primer amplification, nucleated cell counts were estimated. Repertoires were generated with immunoSEQ multiplex PCR, while TCRdb's copy carries only in-frame clones and drops some. From that table come the V and J calls and clone size; the DNA was used to work out D and trimming. The table lists roughly 50,000 clones, 86% of them singletons. The CDR3 length is 14 residues. CDR1 and CDR2 (germline): MNHEY, SVGEGT. The ends were cut back, 8 bases at V and 7 bases at J, with 20 bases in the middle. Sequenced input: peripheral blood. The genes are TRBV6-2 or TRBV6-3 and TRBJ1-1; no clear D. This TCR was sampled from a human donor in a cohort sampled during active COVID-19. Here the CDR3 DNA reads TGTGCCAGCCGCCCTGAAATTGGTGCGCTTGAAGCTTTCTTT. Amino acid sequence: CASRPEIGALEAFF.